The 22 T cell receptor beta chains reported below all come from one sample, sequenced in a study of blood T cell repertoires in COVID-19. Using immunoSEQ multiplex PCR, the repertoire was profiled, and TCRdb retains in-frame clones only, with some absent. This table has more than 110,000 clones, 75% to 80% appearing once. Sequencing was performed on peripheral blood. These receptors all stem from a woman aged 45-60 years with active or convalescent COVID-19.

DNA for the CDR3: TGTGCCAGCAGTGAAGCCCGGACAGGGGAGGCTGAGCAGTTCTTC. Protein: CASSEARTGEAEQFF. This sequence joins TRBV2 and TRBJ2-1; TRBD1 matches at 9 bases. The V gene end was trimmed by 0 bases and the J gene end by 9 bases; junction bases not matched to a gene: 6. The CDR3 has 15 amino acids. Per the germline V gene, CDR1 is SNHLY and CDR2 is FYNNEI.

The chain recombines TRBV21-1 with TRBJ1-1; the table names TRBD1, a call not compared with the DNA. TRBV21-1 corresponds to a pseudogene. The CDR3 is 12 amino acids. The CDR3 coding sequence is TGTGCCAGCAGCAAGCGGGACAGGGGTTCTTTCTTT. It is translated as CASSKRDRGSFF.

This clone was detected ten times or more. The DNA of the CDR3 is TGTGCCACCGGGGGACTTACAGATACGCAGTATTTT. Translated: CATGGLTDTQYF. The genes are TRBV6-4 and TRBJ2-3; TRBD2 might be the D (6 bases). The V and J ends lost 10 bases and 3 bases respectively, with 11 bases between them. CDR1 and CDR2 (germline): MRHNA, SNTAGT. The CDR3 consists of 12 residues.

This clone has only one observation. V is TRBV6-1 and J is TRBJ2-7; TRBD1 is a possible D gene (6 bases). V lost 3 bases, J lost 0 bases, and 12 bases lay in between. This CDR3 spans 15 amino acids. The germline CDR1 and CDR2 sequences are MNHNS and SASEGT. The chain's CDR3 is CASSESGAASYEQYF. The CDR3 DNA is TGTGCCAGCAGTGAGTCAGGGGCAGCCTCCTACGAGCAGTACTTC.

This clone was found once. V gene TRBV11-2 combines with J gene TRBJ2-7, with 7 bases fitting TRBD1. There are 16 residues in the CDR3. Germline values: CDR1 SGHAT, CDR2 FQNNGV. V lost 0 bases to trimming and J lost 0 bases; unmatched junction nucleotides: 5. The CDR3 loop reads CASSLEIRDSSYEQYF. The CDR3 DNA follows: TGTGCCAGCAGCTTAGAGATCCGGGACAGCTCCTACGAGCAGTACTTC.

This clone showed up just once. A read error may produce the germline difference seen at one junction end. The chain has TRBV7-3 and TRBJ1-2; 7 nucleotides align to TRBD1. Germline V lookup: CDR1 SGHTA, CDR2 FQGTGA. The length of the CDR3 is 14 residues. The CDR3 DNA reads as TGTGCCAGCAGTTTAACAGGGGCGTCCTATGGCTACACCTTC. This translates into CASSLTGASYGYTF.

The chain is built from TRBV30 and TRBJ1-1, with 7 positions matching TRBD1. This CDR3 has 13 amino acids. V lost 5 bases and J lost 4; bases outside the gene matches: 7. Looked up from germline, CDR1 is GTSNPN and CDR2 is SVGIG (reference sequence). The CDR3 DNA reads TGTGCCTGGGTAAGGGGGCCCCGCACTGAAGCTTTCTTT. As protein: CAWVRGPRTEAFF.

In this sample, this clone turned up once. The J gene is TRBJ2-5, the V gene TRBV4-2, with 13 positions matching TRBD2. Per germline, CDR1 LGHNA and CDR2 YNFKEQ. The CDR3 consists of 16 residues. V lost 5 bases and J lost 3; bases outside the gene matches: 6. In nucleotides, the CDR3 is TGTGCCAGCAGCTTCCGACTAGCGGGGGGAGAAGAGACCCAGTACTTC. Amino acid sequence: CASSFRLAGGEETQYF.

In nucleotides, the CDR3 is TGCGCCAGCAGCCAAGATCGTACTAGTTACAATGAGCAGTTCTTC. Translating gives CASSQDRTSYNEQFF. The chain joins TRBV4-3 to TRBJ2-1, with D maybe TRBD2 (5 bases). Germline CDR1 LGHNA, CDR2 YSLEER. This CDR3 spans 15 amino acids. V dropped 0 bases and J dropped 4 bases, with 10 bases sitting between them.

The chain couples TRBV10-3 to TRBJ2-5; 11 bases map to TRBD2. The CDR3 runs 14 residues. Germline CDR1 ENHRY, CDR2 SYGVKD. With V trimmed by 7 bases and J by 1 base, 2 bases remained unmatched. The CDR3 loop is CAIKGTSGQETQYF. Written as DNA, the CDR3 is TGTGCCATCAAGGGGACTAGCGGCCAAGAGACCCAGTACTTC.

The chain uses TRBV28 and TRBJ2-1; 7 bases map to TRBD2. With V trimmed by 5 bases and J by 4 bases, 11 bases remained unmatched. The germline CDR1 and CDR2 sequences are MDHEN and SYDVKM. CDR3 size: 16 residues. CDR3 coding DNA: TGTGCCAGCAGTAGGGAGGGGCTAGCGGAATACAATGAGCAGTTCTTC. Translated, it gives CASSREGLAEYNEQFF.

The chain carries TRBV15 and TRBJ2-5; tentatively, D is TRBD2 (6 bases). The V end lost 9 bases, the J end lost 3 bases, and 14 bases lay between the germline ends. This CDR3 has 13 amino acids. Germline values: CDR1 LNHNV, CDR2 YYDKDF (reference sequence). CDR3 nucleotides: TGTGCCACAACTCGGGGGATCGAAGAGACCCAGTACTTC. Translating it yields CATTRGIEETQYF.

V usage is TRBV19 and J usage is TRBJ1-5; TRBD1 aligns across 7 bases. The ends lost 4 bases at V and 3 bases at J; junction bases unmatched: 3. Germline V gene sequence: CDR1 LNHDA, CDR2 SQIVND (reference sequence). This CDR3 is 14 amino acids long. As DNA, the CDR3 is TGTGCCAGTAGTAGGGGGACAGCCAATCAGCCCCAGCATTTT. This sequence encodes CASSRGTANQPQHF.

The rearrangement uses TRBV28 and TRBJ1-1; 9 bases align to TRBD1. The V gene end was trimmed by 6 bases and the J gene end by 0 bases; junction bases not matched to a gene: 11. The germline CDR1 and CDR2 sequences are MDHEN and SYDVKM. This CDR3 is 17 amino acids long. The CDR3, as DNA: TGTGCCAGCAGCGTAGGGGACAGGGAGGGCTTGAACACTGAAGCTTTCTTT. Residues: CASSVGDREGLNTEAFF.

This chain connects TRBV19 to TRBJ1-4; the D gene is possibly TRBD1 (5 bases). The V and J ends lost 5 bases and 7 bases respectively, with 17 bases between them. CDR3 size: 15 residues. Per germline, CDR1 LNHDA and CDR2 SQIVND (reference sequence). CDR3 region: CASSGRTRRREKLFF. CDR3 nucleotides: TGTGCCAGTAGTGGGCGGACACGGCGTCGTGAAAAACTGTTTTTT.

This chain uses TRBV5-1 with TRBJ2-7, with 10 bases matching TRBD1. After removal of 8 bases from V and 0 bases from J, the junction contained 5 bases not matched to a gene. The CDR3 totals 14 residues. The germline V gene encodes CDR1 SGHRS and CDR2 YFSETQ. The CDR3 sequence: CASKTGGPSYEQYF. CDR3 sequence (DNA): TGCGCCAGTAAGACAGGGGGCCCCTCCTACGAGCAGTACTTC.

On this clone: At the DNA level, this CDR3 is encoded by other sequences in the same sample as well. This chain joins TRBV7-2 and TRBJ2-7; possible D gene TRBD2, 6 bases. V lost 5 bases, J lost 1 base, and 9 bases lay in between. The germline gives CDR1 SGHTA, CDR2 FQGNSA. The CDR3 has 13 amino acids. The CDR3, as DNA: TGTGCCAGCAGCCGGGACTTTTCCTACGAGCAGTACTTC. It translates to CASSRDFSYEQYF.

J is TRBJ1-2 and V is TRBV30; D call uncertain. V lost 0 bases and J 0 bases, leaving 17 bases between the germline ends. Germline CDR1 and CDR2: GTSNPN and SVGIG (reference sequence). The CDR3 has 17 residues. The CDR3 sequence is CAWSVSRDFPANYGYTF. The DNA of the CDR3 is TGTGCCTGGAGTGTATCCCGGGATTTCCCAGCTAACTATGGCTACACCTTC.

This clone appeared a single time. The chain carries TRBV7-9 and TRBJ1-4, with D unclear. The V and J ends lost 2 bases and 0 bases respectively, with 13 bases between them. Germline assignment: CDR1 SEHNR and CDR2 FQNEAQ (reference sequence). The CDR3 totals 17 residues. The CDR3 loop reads CASSLNQLVSTNEKLFF. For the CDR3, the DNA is TGTGCCAGCAGCTTAAACCAATTAGTCTCAACTAATGAAAAACTGTTTTTT.

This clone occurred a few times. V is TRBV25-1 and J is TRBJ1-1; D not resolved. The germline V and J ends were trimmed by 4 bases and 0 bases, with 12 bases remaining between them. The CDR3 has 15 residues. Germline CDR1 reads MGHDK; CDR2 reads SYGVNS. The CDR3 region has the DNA TGTGCCAGCAGTGGGCGGGGTGGGATGAACACTGAAGCTTTCTTT. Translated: CASSGRGGMNTEAFF.

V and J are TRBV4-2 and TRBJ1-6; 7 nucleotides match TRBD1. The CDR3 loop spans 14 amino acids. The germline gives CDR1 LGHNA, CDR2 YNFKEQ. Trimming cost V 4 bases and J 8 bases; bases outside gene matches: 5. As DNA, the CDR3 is TGTGCCAGCAGCCCGAGTCAGGGGGATTCACCCCTCCACTTT. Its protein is CASSPSQGDSPLHF.

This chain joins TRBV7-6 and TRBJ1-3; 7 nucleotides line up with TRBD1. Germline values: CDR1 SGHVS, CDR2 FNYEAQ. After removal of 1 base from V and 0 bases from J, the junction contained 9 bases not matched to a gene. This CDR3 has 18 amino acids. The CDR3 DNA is TGTGCCAGCAGCTTAGGCCCCCTCGGACAGGTCTCTGGAAACACCATATATTTT. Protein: CASSLGPLGQVSGNTIYF.